This T cell receptor (beta chain) is from a study of blood T cells in healthy people across ages. Study-wide points: Strong correlation linked observed beta diversity and percent naive T cells.

V shed 6 bases, J shed 4 bases, and the junction held 12 bases outside the gene matches. CDR3 length: 15 residues. CDR1 is DFQATT and CDR2 is SNEGSKA in the germline V gene (reference sequence). Combining a sample-barcoded 5' primer with a J-beta primer mix, a second PCR ran for roughly 6 to 12 cycles. The template-switch adaptor was a 5' adaptor with 12 random nucleotides. It tagged each cDNA molecule. Each of the samples gave a minimum of 2.5 million paired-end reads that contained CDR3. TCRdb processed the 5' RACE reads anew with MiXCR; each CDR3 protein has one entry. The sample has hundreds of thousands of distinct CDR3 sequences, roughly half seen once. Only one count was recorded for this clonotype. What it binds is not known.

V is TRBV20-1 and J is TRBJ2-1; 7 bases map to TRBD1. The sequenced sample was blood. This sequence originates from a woman aged 80 or older in good health. DNA of the CDR3: TGCAGTGCAACCCTCGGCACAGGGGAATACAATGAGCAGTTCTTC. It translates to CSATLGTGEYNEQFF.